These T cell receptor beta chains were read from a single sample in a study of cytomegalovirus exposure and HLA in healthy donors. Sequencing used immunoSEQ multiplex PCR; TCRdb keeps in-frame clones, though not all of them. The sample has some 170,000 clones; roughly 80% are singletons. The specimen was PBMCs. Receptors were obtained from a man aged 35-49 years in good health and CMV-seronegative. Both conserved end residues are part of each CDR3. A D gene is named only where the DNA matches it firmly. Size is stated for part of the rows, as once, few or many counts, or as a class when the clone is expanded.

.	15	TRBD2	TRBV6-6	TRBJ2-7	CASSLAGKTTYEQYF	TGTGCCAGCAGCCTAGCGGGCAAAACTACCTACGAGCAGTACTTC
.	12	.	TRBV10-3	TRBJ2-7	CAISLDSYEQYF	TGTGCCATCAGTCTTGACAGCTACGAGCAGTACTTC
.	12	.	TRBV2	TRBJ2-5	CASRAGAETQYF	TGTGCCAGCAGAGCAGGGGCCGAGACCCAGTACTTC
.	17	TRBD2	TRBV11-2	TRBJ2-2	CASSHGLAGGITGELFF	TGTGCCAGCTCCCACGGCTTGGCGGGGGGGATCACCGGGGAGCTGTTTTTT
.	14	TRBD2	TRBV7-3	TRBJ2-1	CASSLGGGYNEQFF	TGTGCCAGCAGCTTAGGGGGGGGCTACAATGAGCAGTTCTTC
.	14	.	TRBV6-5	TRBJ2-2	CASSPSTATGELFF	TGTGCCAGCAGCCCATCGACAGCCACCGGGGAGCTGTTTTTT
.	13	.	TRBV10-1	TRBJ2-2	CASSETGYGELFF	TGCGCCAGCAGTGAGACAGGGTACGGGGAGCTGTTTTTT
.	13	.	TRBV4-1	TRBJ1-1	CASSQVPSTEAFF	TGCGCCAGCAGCCAAGTTCCGAGCACTGAAGCTTTCTTT
.	13	TRBD2	TRBV7-7	TRBJ2-3	CASAGGRTDTQYF	TGTGCTAGTGCGGGGGGCCGTACAGATACGCAGTATTTT
.	15	TRBD2	TRBV28	TRBJ2-7	CASSTPGLAGWEQYF	TGTGCCAGCAGCACCCCTGGGCTAGCGGGTTGGGAGCAGTACTTC
.	14	.	TRBV5-1	TRBJ2-5	CASSLGHFEETQYF	TGCGCCAGCAGCTTGGGCCACTTTGAAGAGACCCAGTACTTC
.	14	.	TRBV6-1	TRBJ1-4	CASSQGGSNEKLFF	TGTGCCAGCAGTCAGGGCGGCTCTAATGAAAAACTGTTTTTT
.	15	.	TRBV2	TRBJ1-2	CASSPAAVTNYGYTF	TGTGCCAGCAGTCCAGCGGCCGTTACTAACTATGGCTACACCTTC
few	15	.	TRBV6-5	TRBJ2-7	CASSYSRRVSYEQYF	TGTGCCAGCAGTTACTCTAGGAGGGTTTCATACGAGCAGTACTTC
.	14	TRBD1	TRBV5-1	TRBJ2-7	CASSLWTGVYEQYF	TGCGCCAGCAGCCTCTGGACAGGAGTCTACGAGCAGTACTTC
.	13	.	TRBV7-9	TRBJ1-2	CASSLGRGVGYTF	TGTGCCAGCAGCTTAGGGAGAGGAGTGGGCTACACCTTC
.	15	TRBD1	TRBV6-5	TRBJ2-1	CASSSRGSSYNEQFF	TGTGCCAGCAGCTCCAGGGGGAGCTCCTACAATGAGCAGTTCTTC
.	15	TRBD2	TRBV27	TRBJ2-5	CASNFGGGPQETQYF	TGTGCCAGCAACTTCGGGGGGGGGCCCCAAGAGACCCAGTACTTC
.	14	TRBD1	TRBV7-2	TRBJ2-1	CASSSRQGGNEQFF	TGTGCCAGCAGCTCACGACAGGGTGGGAATGAGCAGTTCTTC
.	13	.	TRBV30	TRBJ1-2	CAWSVLQGSGYTF	TGTGCCTGGAGTGTACTACAGGGCAGTGGCTACACCTTC